This T cell receptor beta chain was retrieved from a study of beta chain features in type 1 diabetes. Whole-study findings and limits: A definitive answer on HLA type influencing TCRB rearrangement was not reached here. In every one of the four CD4+ subsets, TCRB CDR3s were moderately but significantly shorter in Type 1 diabetes patients.

What was sequenced were expressed TCRB transcripts, since all of the isolated RNA had been reverse transcribed. Data came from immunoSEQ multiplex PCR; TCRdb stores just in-frame clones and leaves some out. Here the sample spans a few hundred thousand clones, 25% to 30% being singletons. In regard to this clone: Its antigen is not known.

The CDR3 runs 12 residues. Germline assignment: CDR1 KGHSH and CDR2 LQKENI. The V end was cut by 3 bases, the J end by 8 bases, with 10 bases between. Sequencing input: central memory CD4+ T cells from blood. The V call is TRBV18, the J call TRBJ1-1; D not certain. The TCR was taken from a man aged 25 to 40 in good health. CDR3: CASSPSALEAFF. The CDR3 DNA reads as TGTGCCAGCTCACCGTCGGCGTTGGAAGCTTTCTTT.